The clone carrying this T cell receptor (beta chain) occurred many times. No antigen is known for it. The data belong to a study of T cell repertoires in cytomegalovirus infection. Turning to the study itself: Both a matching HLA type and CMV infection were indicated by public TCR beta signatures.

Points from the study as a whole: The cumulative frequency of public TCR beta families distinguished individuals who carried CMV together with the relevant HLA. The response measured ex vivo was dominated by TCR beta clonotypes (HLA-C-restricted and CMV-specific).

Germline V CDR1 and CDR2: SGHTA, FQGNSA. The CDR3 loop spans 16 amino acids. V lost 4 bases and J lost 5; bases outside the gene matches: 11. TCRdb processed the reads anew with MiXCR; each CDR3 protein has one entry. The table shows more than 200,000 distinct CDR3 sequences, with around 8.7% occurring only once. The chain carries TRBV7-2 and TRBJ2-5; 9 bases match TRBD2. This TCR was recovered from a human donor in good health (CMV status not recorded). Some clones in this sample may be carry-over from other donors' samples. The sequencing input was PBMCs. CDR3 sequence reads: CASSSSTSGFVETQYF. DNA for the CDR3: TGTGCCAGCAGCTCCTCGACTAGCGGATTTGTGGAGACCCAGTACTTC. The entire variable domain, with the rest obtained from reference TRBV7-2 and TRBJ2-5, is as follows: GAGVSQSPSNKVTEKGKDVELRCDPISGHTALYWYRQSLGQGLEFLIYFQGNSAPDKSGLPSDRFSAERTGGSVSTLTIQRTQQEDSAVYLCASSSSTSGFVETQYFGPGTRLLVL.